Each of the 30 T cell receptor beta chains below was sequenced from the same sample in a study of shared clonotypes between healthy human individuals. Libraries were prepared by immunoSEQ multiplex PCR; TCRdb keeps only in-frame clonotypes and omits some of them. Here the sample spans some 700,000 clones, about nine tenths being singletons. Sample: memory CD8+ T cells from PBMCs. Subset noted: CD45RO+ cells pooled with CCR7-negative TemRA cells. The origin of the receptors is a man aged 18 to 35 in good health. Some clones in this sample may be carry-over from other donors' samples.

This chain uses TRBV10-3 with TRBJ2-7; TRBD2 agrees at 10 bases. The CDR3 has 14 amino acids. CDR1 and CDR2 from the germline V gene are ENHRY and SYGVKD. After removal of 5 bases from V and 3 bases from J, the junction contained 4 bases not matched to a gene. CDR3 DNA sequence: TGTGCCATCAGTATAAGCGGGGGGGACTACGAGCAGTACTTC. Translation gives CAISISGGDYEQYF.

This chain joins TRBV10-3 and TRBJ2-5, with D possibly TRBD2 on 5 matching bases. This CDR3 is 14 amino acids long. Deletions cut 0 bases from V and 2 bases from J, with 7 bases between. Germline CDR1 is ENHRY and CDR2 is SYGVKD. The CDR3 DNA reads TGTGCCATCAGTGAGTCTAGGGAGCAAGAGACCCAGTACTTC. It is translated as CAISESREQETQYF.

V gene TRBV12-5 combines with J gene TRBJ2-3; perhaps D is TRBD1 or TRBD2 (6 bases each). CDR1 is LGHNT, CDR2 FRNRAP, per germline. This CDR3 has 14 amino acids. V lost 5 bases, J lost 5 bases, and 14 bases lay in between. The chain's CDR3 is CASGPPGAVDTQYF. CDR3 DNA sequence: TGTGCTAGTGGTCCTCCGGGGGCGGTAGATACGCAGTATTTT. The whole variable domain, filled in from reference TRBV12-5 and TRBJ2-3, reads DARVTQTPRHKVTEMGQEVTMRCQPILGHNTVFWYRQTMMQGLELLAYFRNRAPLDDSGMPKDRFSAEMPDATLATLKIQPSEPRDSAVYFCASGPPGAVDTQYFGPGTRLTVL.

On this clone itself: One base away lies a much larger clone, so this may be a sequencing read error. The chain has TRBV7-8 and TRBJ2-7; a weak D match, TRBD1 (6 bases). With 1 base removed from V and 2 bases from J, the gap between germline ends came to 9 bases. CDR1 SGHVS and CDR2 FQNEAQ come from the germline V gene. The CDR3 is 14 residues long. CDR3 nucleotides: TGTGCCAGCAGCTTAGTAGGGACAACCTACGAGCAGTACTTC. Amino acids: CASSLVGTTYEQYF.

The J gene is TRBJ2-2, the V gene TRBV5-1; tentatively, D is TRBD2 (6 bases). This CDR3 contains 14 residues. CDR1 and CDR2 from the germline V gene are SGHRS and YFSETQ. Trimming stripped 4 bases from V and 3 bases from J, with 10 bases between. CDR3 nucleotides: TGCGCCAGCAGCCCGGGACTCTACACCGGGGAGCTGTTTTTT. Its translation is CASSPGLYTGELFF.

The rearrangement joins TRBV7-9 to TRBJ2-7; 7 bases are shared with TRBD1. This CDR3 is 17 amino acids long. V was pared by 1 base and J by 2 bases, with 11 bases of the junction left unmatched. CDR1 is SEHNR, CDR2 FQNEAQ, per germline (reference sequence). The CDR3 coding sequence is TGTGCCAGCAGCTTAGAGGTTTTGGGGACAGAGACCTACGAGCAGTACTTC. This gives the protein CASSLEVLGTETYEQYF.

This clone was detected once. This rearrangement joins TRBV9 to TRBJ2-1, with TRBD2 matching 8 bases. This CDR3 spans 15 amino acids. Germline V CDR1 and CDR2: SGDLS, YYNGEE. J gave up 7 bases and V 2 bases, and 8 bases lay outside the gene matches. The CDR3 is CASSVRSGSVNEQFF. The CDR3 DNA is TGTGCCAGCAGCGTTAGGAGCGGGAGTGTGAATGAGCAGTTCTTC.

This rearrangement joins TRBV7-2 to TRBJ2-6; no definite D call. Deletions cut 3 bases from V and 0 bases from J, with 9 bases between. The CDR3 loop spans 16 amino acids. CDR1 SGHTA and CDR2 FQGNSA come from the germline V gene. Here the CDR3 DNA reads TGTGCCAGCAGCTTCCGCGCTAACTCTGGGGCCAACGTCCTGACTTTC. This sequence encodes CASSFRANSGANVLTF.

The rearrangement links TRBV28 to TRBJ2-7; maybe TRBD1 (5 bases). The germline gives CDR1 MDHEN, CDR2 SYDVKM. V lost 10 bases to trimming and J lost 3 bases, with 13 bases between them. CDR3 length equals 12 residues. CDR3 nucleotide sequence: TGTGCCATCTCCAAGGGGATCTACGAGCAGTACTTC. The encoded protein is CAISKGIYEQYF.

The rearrangement uses TRBV28 and TRBJ1-4, with a weak D call TRBD1 (5 bases). Trimming shortened V by 6 bases and J by 10 bases, and 21 bases separated the two germline ends. Germline V gene sequence: CDR1 MDHEN, CDR2 SYDVKM. This CDR3 has 15 residues. CDR3 bases: TGTGCCAGCAGCCATTTTGACACCGGTAGGGGAAAACTGTTTTTT. Amino acid sequence: CASSHFDTGRGKLFF.

The chain links TRBV11-2 to TRBJ2-2, with TRBD2 identical over 14 bases. Unmatched junction bases numbered 3, after V lost 4 bases and J lost 5 bases. Germline lookup yields CDR1 SGHAT and CDR2 FQNNGV. The CDR3 covers 16 residues. Written as DNA, the CDR3 is TGTGCCAGCAGCTCTGGACTAGCGGGAGGTACCGGGGAGCTGTTTTTT. Translation gives CASSSGLAGGTGELFF.

The V call is TRBV11-2, the J call TRBJ1-1, with D unclear. The CDR3 loop spans 18 amino acids. The germline V gene has CDR1 SGHAT and CDR2 FQNNGV. Trimming left V 3 bases short and J 1 base short, with 21 bases between. CDR3 DNA: TGTGCCAGCAGCTTGTCACCACTTGGCCGGGCCAAGAACACTGAAGCTTTCTTT. It codes for CASSLSPLGRAKNTEAFF.

The sample holds one count of this clone. The CDR3 loop reads CASSFPTSYEQYF. CDR3 DNA: TGTGCCAGCAGCTTTCCCACGTCCTACGAGCAGTACTTC. The chain uses TRBV11-2 and TRBJ2-7; D is ambiguous. The CDR3 is 13 amino acids. V lost 3 bases, J lost 1 base, and 7 bases lay in between. The V gene's germline CDR1 is SGHAT and CDR2 FQNNGV.

The chain recombines TRBV30 with TRBJ2-1, with 12 bases fitting TRBD2. The CDR3 has 16 residues. Germline CDR1 is GTSNPN and CDR2 is SVGIG (reference sequence). The J segment lost 9 bases and the V segment lost 3 bases, leaving 12 bases of the junction unmatched. CDR3 bases: TGTGCCTGGAGGGCTAGCGGGAGGGCCCTCAAACGTGAGCAGTTCTTC. Its translation: CAWRASGRALKREQFF.

This rearrangement joins TRBV5-6 to TRBJ1-2, with TRBD1 as a possible D gene (5 bases). Germline V lookup: CDR1 SGHDT, CDR2 YYEEEE. The CDR3 spans 15 residues. The ends were cut back, 4 bases at V and 1 base at J, with 14 bases in the middle. The CDR3 here is CASSPGGGLNYGYTF. In DNA, the CDR3 is TGTGCCAGCAGCCCGGGGGGAGGGCTTAACTATGGCTACACCTTC. Looking up the rest from reference TRBV5-6 and TRBJ1-2 gives the full variable domain: DAGVTQSPTHLIKTRGQQVTLRCSPKSGHDTVSWYQQALGQGPQFIFQYYEEEERQRGNFPDRFSGHQFPNYSSELNVNALLLGDSALYLCASSPGGGLNYGYTFGSGTRLTVV.

This clone has just one count. V gene TRBV28 combines with J gene TRBJ2-7, with a possible D match to TRBD2 (5 bases). The CDR3 length is 15 residues. V gave up 3 bases and J gave up 4 bases, with 16 bases separating them. CDR1 is MDHEN, CDR2 SYDVKM, per germline. CDR3 amino acids: CASSFLTRRGYEQYF. For the CDR3, the DNA is TGTGCCAGCAGTTTTTTAACGAGGCGCGGGTACGAGCAGTACTTC.

V usage is TRBV25-1 and J usage is TRBJ2-2; D is possibly TRBD1 (6 bases). The CDR3 extends over 15 amino acids. Germline loops: CDR1 MGHDK, CDR2 SYGVNS. The V gene lost 2 bases and the J gene lost 5 bases, with 12 bases spanning the gap. This chain's CDR3 is CASSEPQGRTGELFF. CDR3 nucleotide sequence: TGTGCCAGCAGTGAACCACAGGGAAGAACCGGGGAGCTGTTTTTT.

This rearrangement joins TRBV21-1 to TRBJ1-1. TRBV21-1 is a pseudogene. This CDR3 is 16 amino acids long. In nucleotides, the CDR3 is TGTGCCAGCAGCAAAGGGGGGACGGCCCGGGGCACTGAAGCTTTCTTT. This encodes CASSKGGTARGTEAFF.

This chain links TRBV2 with TRBJ1-1; D possibly corresponds to TRBD1 (5 bases). CDR3 length equals 12 residues. V lost 7 bases to trimming and J lost 3 bases, with 9 bases between them. Germline-derived CDR1 and CDR2 are SNHLY and FYNNEI. The CDR3, as DNA: TGTGCCAGCAACAGGATCGACACTGAAGCTTTCTTT. This encodes CASNRIDTEAFF.

The J gene is TRBJ1-1, the V gene TRBV6-6; D is ambiguous. This CDR3 contains 12 residues. Germline CDR1 is MNHNY and CDR2 is SVGAGI (reference sequence). V lost 2 bases to trimming and J lost 3 bases, with 4 bases between them. This CDR3 reads CASSYGDTEAFF. Here the CDR3 DNA reads TGTGCCAGCAGTTACGGCGACACTGAAGCTTTCTTT.

The genes are TRBV19 and TRBJ2-3, with 13 bases that match TRBD2. Trimming took 7 bases from V and 6 from J; bases not matched to a gene: 7. Germline CDR1 and CDR2: LNHDA and SQIVND (reference sequence). This CDR3 has 15 amino acids. CDR3 nucleotides: TGTGCCAGTACCAAAGAGGGACTAGCGGGGGATACGCAGTATTTT. Amino acid sequence: CASTKEGLAGDTQYF.

The chain carries TRBV2 and TRBJ2-1, with a tentative D call TRBD2 (6 bases). CDR3 size: 14 residues. In germline, CDR1 is SNHLY, CDR2 FYNNEI. This chain's CDR3 is CALDRAGSYNEQFF. CDR3 coding DNA: TGTGCGTTAGACAGAGCGGGCTCCTACAATGAGCAGTTCTTC.

There are a few counts of this clone. The J gene is TRBJ2-1, the V gene TRBV7-9, with TRBD2 identical over 14 bases. Per germline, CDR1 SEHNR and CDR2 FQNEAQ (reference sequence). This CDR3 spans 16 amino acids. Trimming removed 7 bases from V and 8 bases from J; junction bases left unmatched: 10. As DNA, the CDR3 is TGTGCCAGCACCAGGGGACTAGCGGGAGCGGTTTATGAGCAGTTCTTC. This translates into CASTRGLAGAVYEQFF.

CDR3 coding DNA: TGTGCCAGCAGTCGTCCCCTAGCAGCCGGGGAGCTGTTTTTT. Translated: CASSRPLAAGELFF. The chain joins TRBV7-2 to TRBJ2-2, with D tentatively TRBD2 (5 bases). Trimming stripped 6 bases from V and 6 bases from J, with 14 bases between. The germline V gene has CDR1 SGHTA and CDR2 FQGNSA. This CDR3 comprises 14 residues.

This CDR3 is CASSQPHLAGTSGETQYF. The CDR3, as DNA: TGCGCCAGCAGCCAACCCCACCTAGCCGGGACTAGCGGGGAGACCCAGTACTTC. This rearrangement joins TRBV4-1 to TRBJ2-5, with 12 bases that match TRBD2. This CDR3 has 18 residues. Unmatched junction bases numbered 12, after V lost 2 bases and J lost 5 bases. Germline V gives CDR1 MGHRA, CDR2 YSYEKL.

J is TRBJ1-4 and V is TRBV5-6; D call uncertain. V dropped 2 bases and J dropped 7 bases, with 9 bases sitting between them. Germline-derived CDR1 and CDR2 are SGHDT and YYEEEE. The CDR3 length is 13 residues. This CDR3 reads CASSFRRGEKLFF. The CDR3 coding sequence is TGTGCCAGCAGCTTCAGGAGAGGTGAAAAACTGTTTTTT.

The chain employs TRBV4-1 and TRBJ1-2; maybe TRBD1 (5 bases). The CDR3 contains 13 residues. V dropped 5 bases and J dropped 8 bases, with 15 bases sitting between them. Germline assignment: CDR1 MGHRA and CDR2 YSYEKL. The CDR3 spells CASSNMPGPGYTF. CDR3 bases: TGCGCCAGCAGCAACATGCCGGGGCCGGGCTACACCTTC.

The chain is built from TRBV5-1 and TRBJ1-2; possible D gene TRBD1, 6 bases. The CDR3 is made up of 16 amino acids. V lost 5 bases and J 2 bases, leaving 19 bases between the germline ends. The germline V gene has CDR1 SGHRS and CDR2 YFSETQ. This chain's CDR3 is CASSFWPGATNYGYTF. The CDR3 nucleotides read TGCGCCAGCAGTTTCTGGCCAGGGGCAACGAACTATGGCTACACCTTC.

The rearrangement links TRBV9 to TRBJ2-7; TRBD1 aligns across 10 bases. The trim removed 4 bases at V and 3 bases at J, leaving 10 bases unmatched. CDR1 is SGDLS and CDR2 is YYNGEE in the germline V gene. The CDR3 runs to 16 residues. The CDR3 DNA reads TGTGCCAGCAGCCCTCGGACAGGGGGTACCTTCTACGAGCAGTACTTC. Residues: CASSPRTGGTFYEQYF.

The gene calls are TRBV7-9 and TRBJ2-7; no reliable D call. Germline assignment: CDR1 SEHNR and CDR2 FQNEAQ (reference sequence). The CDR3 totals 14 residues. V was clipped by 3 bases and J by 3 bases, with 12 bases between them. This CDR3 reads CASSFRSPIYEQYF. The DNA of the CDR3 is TGTGCCAGCAGCTTCCGCTCGCCGATCTACGAGCAGTACTTC.